A selection of T cell receptor beta chains follows, all from one sample in a study of blood T cell repertoires in COVID-19. Clones were read by immunoSEQ multiplex PCR, and TCRdb kept only the in-frame ones, dropping some. This sample has about 190,000 clones; about three quarters occur once, and the top ten carry approximately 2.9%. Source material: peripheral blood. These receptors all stem from a woman of 80 years or more with active or convalescent COVID-19. Each CDR3 is given with its conserved first and last residue.

V gene	J gene	CDR3 protein
TRBV5-1	TRBJ2-3	CASSGAGGLVTDTQYF
TRBV3-1/TRBV3-2	TRBJ1-4	CASSQDFATGPEKLFF
TRBV28	TRBJ1-2	CASTLGRGGGGYTF
TRBV18	TRBJ2-1	CASSPLQGFQIGYNEQFF
TRBV3-1/TRBV3-2	TRBJ1-1	CASSRGVWAGTEAFF
TRBV5-4	TRBJ2-7	CASSPDRGRFYEQYF
TRBV5-4	TRBJ2-4	CASSPTRDSNIQYF
TRBV29-1	TRBJ1-2	CSAQTGYGYTF
TRBV5-1	TRBJ1-4	CASSLRGATNEKLFF
TRBV9	TRBJ1-4	CASSVRTGINEKLFF
TRBV6-5	TRBJ2-7	CASSYSRTSSYEQYF
TRBV7-6	TRBJ1-3	CASSGARSSGNTIYF
TRBV28	TRBJ2-1	CASSSFGTGMDNEQFF
TRBV11-2	TRBJ2-3	CASSLNGGGTDTQYF
TRBV4-2	TRBJ1-5	CASSPELTGMGNQPQHF
TRBV5-1	TRBJ2-7	CASSFPSSYEQYF
TRBV28	TRBJ1-1	CASTQGGTEAFF
TRBV21-1	TRBJ2-2	CASSGQGNTGELFF
TRBV19	TRBJ2-2	CASSIDRGSTGELFF
TRBV7-9	TRBJ2-5	CASSFQTGQETQYF
TRBV18	TRBJ1-1	CASSLAGQVNTEAFF
TRBV3-1/TRBV3-2	TRBJ2-1	CASSQVGRGKQFF
TRBV4-1	TRBJ1-6	CASSQGGGQGSPLHF
TRBV5-5	TRBJ1-5	CASSLMQVNQPQHF
TRBV5-8	TRBJ2-5	CASSFYQETQYF
TRBV12-3/TRBV12-4	TRBJ2-7	CASRLADIYEQYF
TRBV7-3	TRBJ1-1	CASSQIPGTEGTEAFF
TRBV6-4	TRBJ1-2	CASRPGGQGVAGYTF
TRBV9	TRBJ2-3	CASSVATMVRGRGDAQYF
TRBV15	TRBJ2-7	CATSRDLYSSYEQYF
TRBV19	TRBJ1-2	CASSIDPDWGGYTF
TRBV18	TRBJ1-1	CASSPESGNTEAFF
TRBV28	TRBJ2-6	CASLRGRLGANVLTF
TRBV5-1	TRBJ1-2	CASSPGQGFGGYTF
TRBV5-1	TRBJ1-2	CASSLDRGNYGYTF
TRBV3-1/TRBV3-2	TRBJ2-7	CASSQAAAGRRDELEQYF